The 22 T cell receptor beta chains listed next were all sequenced from one sample in a study of control samples from healthy donors and cancer patients. Libraries were prepared by immunoSEQ multiplex PCR; TCRdb keeps only in-frame clonotypes and omits some of them. The profile shows roughly 190,000 clones, roughly nine tenths of them singletons. Sequencing used blood. These receptors were collected from a young man in good health.

The rearrangement links TRBV5-1 to TRBJ2-3; 9 nucleotides align to TRBD1. This CDR3 region has 16 residues. Trimming removed 4 bases from V and 3 bases from J; junction bases left unmatched: 9. The germline V gene encodes CDR1 SGHRS and CDR2 YFSETQ. The CDR3 DNA sequence: TGCGCCAGCAGCCGGGCCGACAGGGGGTCTACAGATACGCAGTATTTT. As protein: CASSRADRGSTDTQYF.

The rearrangement uses TRBV11-2 and TRBJ1-4; tentative D call: TRBD1 (6 bases). V lost 5 bases, J lost 6 bases, and 10 bases lay in between. Germline loops: CDR1 SGHAT, CDR2 FQNNGV. The CDR3 sequence is 13 residues long. This CDR3 is CASSLRTDEKLFF. The CDR3 DNA is TGTGCCAGCAGCCTAAGGACAGATGAAAAACTGTTTTTT.

The chain is built from TRBV6-5 and TRBJ1-2, with 7 bases lining up with TRBD1. V lost 2 bases to trimming and J lost 4 bases; unmatched junction nucleotides: 4. Germline CDR1 reads MNHEY; CDR2 reads SVGAGI. This CDR3 spans 14 amino acids. The CDR3 DNA is TGTGCCAGCAGTTACCCCGACAGGGTCTATGGCTACACCTTC. This encodes CASSYPDRVYGYTF.

The rearrangement links TRBV18 to TRBJ2-7; D could derive from TRBD1 or TRBD2 (5 bases each). This CDR3 region has 16 residues. V was pared by 3 bases and J by 0 bases, with 15 bases between. The germline V gene encodes CDR1 KGHSH and CDR2 LQKENI. This CDR3 is CASSPHPGAPSYEQYF. The CDR3 nucleotides read TGTGCCAGCTCACCCCACCCCGGGGCCCCCTCCTACGAGCAGTACTTC. Full variable domain (outside the CDR3, taken from reference TRBV18 and TRBJ2-7): NAGVMQNPRHLVRRRGQEARLRCSPMKGHSHVYWYRQLPEEGLKFMVYLQKENIIDESGMPKERFSAEFPKEGPSILRIQQVVRGDSAAYFCASSPHPGAPSYEQYFGPGTRLTVT.

The chain combines TRBV7-2 with TRBJ2-3, with TRBD2 matching 11 bases. The CDR3 totals 19 residues. The ends lost 0 bases at V and 4 bases at J; junction bases unmatched: 12. The germline V gene has CDR1 SGHTA and CDR2 FQGNSA. The CDR3 DNA is TGTGCCAGCAGCTTAGCGCGCTGGCTAGCGGGGGGTGGCTCAGATACGCAGTATTTT. Translated: CASSLARWLAGGGSDTQYF.

This rearrangement joins TRBV23-1 to TRBJ2-7; D is perhaps TRBD1 (5 bases). TRBV23-1 is reported as an ORF; its role is uncertain. Trimming cost V 5 bases and J 2 bases, with 13 bases left between them. The CDR3 runs 14 residues. The CDR3 nucleotides are TGCGCCAGCAGTTCAGGGTACGTTGCCTACGAGCAGTACTTC. Protein sequence: CASSSGYVAYEQYF.

This chain connects TRBV5-3 to TRBJ2-7; 15 positions match TRBD2. TRBV5-3 is sorted into the ORF group, with uncertain function. Losses at the gene ends were 4 bases for V and 1 base for J; bases not matched to a gene: 9. CDR3 length equals 18 residues. The CDR3 region is CARSEGTSGGKTSYEQYF. In nucleotides, the CDR3 is TGTGCCAGAAGCGAGGGGACTAGCGGGGGGAAAACGTCCTACGAGCAGTACTTC.

The V gene is TRBV18, the J gene TRBJ2-6; possibly TRBD1 for D (6 bases). The CDR3 loop spans 18 amino acids. Germline V gene data show CDR1 as KGHSH and CDR2 as LQKENI. With 8 bases removed from V and 0 bases from J, the gap between germline ends came to 20 bases. As DNA, the CDR3 is TGTGCCAGCACCTACTCGGACAGCCTTTTCTCTGGGGCCAACGTCCTGACTTTC. This sequence encodes CASTYSDSLFSGANVLTF. The full variable domain, rest sourced from reference TRBV18 and TRBJ2-6, is NAGVMQNPRHLVRRRGQEARLRCSPMKGHSHVYWYRQLPEEGLKFMVYLQKENIIDESGMPKERFSAEFPKEGPSILRIQQVVRGDSAAYFCASTYSDSLFSGANVLTFGAGSRLTVL.

The J gene is TRBJ2-2, the V gene TRBV5-4; D gene ambiguous. The V and J ends lost 2 bases and 2 bases respectively, with 7 bases between them. The CDR3 totals 14 residues. Germline V gives CDR1 SGHNT, CDR2 YYREEE (reference sequence). This chain's CDR3 is CASSLRGNTGELFF. For the CDR3, the DNA is TGTGCCAGCAGCTTAAGAGGAAACACCGGGGAGCTGTTTTTT.

The rearrangement uses TRBV30 and TRBJ1-4; D is ambiguous. From germline, CDR1 is GTSNPN and CDR2 SVGIG (reference sequence). The CDR3 length is 12 residues. The CDR3 DNA reads as TGTGCTTCAGTCGGCCGGGGTGAAAAACTGTTTTTT. Protein: CASVGRGEKLFF.

The rearrangement links TRBV5-6 to TRBJ1-5; TRBD1 is a possible D gene (5 bases). Trimming left V 3 bases short and J 3 bases short, with 10 bases between. The CDR3 loop spans 14 amino acids. CDR1 and CDR2 (germline): SGHDT, YYEEEE. The CDR3 loop is CASSSRGVNQPQHF. As DNA, the CDR3 is TGTGCCAGCAGCTCCCGAGGGGTCAATCAGCCCCAGCATTTT.

V usage is TRBV5-8 and J usage is TRBJ2-7; D is unresolved. Trimming pared 1 base from V and 2 bases from J, leaving 10 bases between. The CDR3 length is 14 residues. Germline loops: CDR1 SGHTS, CDR2 YDEGEE. CDR3 bases: TGTGCCAGCAGCTTGATCGCCAAGACCTACGAGCAGTACTTC. The encoded protein is CASSLIAKTYEQYF.

The gene calls are TRBV19 and TRBJ1-2; 10 bases agree with TRBD1. The V and J ends lost 7 bases and 8 bases, in that order; junction bases with no gene match: 13. The CDR3 has 15 residues. Germline CDR1 and CDR2: LNHDA and SQIVND (reference sequence). The CDR3 DNA follows: TGTGCCAGTATCACGGGACAGGGGATCGGTGGCGGCTACACCTTC. It is translated as CASITGQGIGGGYTF.

The V and J genes are TRBV21-1 and TRBJ1-6. TRBV21-1 represents a pseudogene. The length of the CDR3 is 14 residues. The CDR3 is CASGHGLDGSPLHF. For the CDR3, the DNA is TGTGCCAGCGGTCACGGTTTAGATGGTTCACCCCTCCACTTT.

This chain joins TRBV6-5 and TRBJ1-2; 9 bases map to TRBD1. Germline-derived CDR1 and CDR2 are MNHEY and SVGAGI. Unmatched junction bases numbered 6, after V lost 5 bases and J lost 5 bases. There are 14 residues in the CDR3. For the CDR3, the DNA is TGTGCCAGCAGTCGAACAGGGGGCATGTATGGCTACACCTTC. Its protein is CASSRTGGMYGYTF.

This clone was seen only once. CDR3 loop: CASSQGLQGSLVTEAFF. CDR3 bases: TGCGCCAGCAGCCAAGGATTACAGGGGAGCCTGGTCACTGAAGCTTTCTTT. The chain is built from TRBV4-1 and TRBJ1-1, with 7 bases lining up with TRBD1. V shed 1 base and J 4 bases; nucleotides not matched to a gene: 12. The germline V gene encodes CDR1 MGHRA and CDR2 YSYEKL. This CDR3 has 17 amino acids.

V gene TRBV19 combines with J gene TRBJ2-5; D unresolved. Per germline, CDR1 LNHDA and CDR2 SQIVND (reference sequence). V lost 3 bases, J lost 4 bases, and 12 bases lay in between. The CDR3 is made up of 14 amino acids. Here the CDR3 DNA reads TGTGCCAGTAGTATTAGCCCCGGGCTAGAGACCCAGTACTTC. Translation: CASSISPGLETQYF. Based on the CDR3 plus reference TRBV19 and TRBJ2-5, the full variable domain is DGGITQSPKYLFRKEGQNVTLSCEQNLNHDAMYWYRQDPGQGLRLIYYSQIVNDFQKGDIAEGYSVSREKKESFPLTVTSAQKNPTAFYLCASSISPGLETQYFGPGTRLLVL.

The V call is TRBV5-6, the J call TRBJ2-3; 9 nucleotides match TRBD1. CDR3 length: 16 amino acids. From germline, CDR1 is SGHDT and CDR2 YYEEEE. V dropped 1 base and J dropped 5; count of bases not matched to a gene: 8. CDR3 sequence (DNA): TGTGCCAGCAGCTTGTGGCACAGGGGGCATGAAGATACGCAGTATTTT. This gives the protein CASSLWHRGHEDTQYF. Based on the CDR3 plus reference TRBV5-6 and TRBJ2-3, the full variable domain is DAGVTQSPTHLIKTRGQQVTLRCSPKSGHDTVSWYQQALGQGPQFIFQYYEEEERQRGNFPDRFSGHQFPNYSSELNVNALLLGDSALYLCASSLWHRGHEDTQYFGPGTRLTVL.

This chain joins TRBV10-3 and TRBJ1-4, with TRBD1 matching 7 bases. Trimming at V came to 4 bases and at J to 2 bases, leaving 4 bases not matched to a gene. CDR1 ENHRY and CDR2 SYGVKD come from the germline V gene. This CDR3 is built from 15 residues. CDR3 amino acids: CAISGQGGTNEKLFF. CDR3 sequence (DNA): TGTGCCATCAGTGGACAGGGCGGGACTAATGAAAAACTGTTTTTT.

The sample holds a few counts of this clone. This chain uses TRBV11-2 with TRBJ2-1; a weak D match, TRBD1 (5 bases). V was shortened by 1 base and J by 7 bases, with 17 bases between the two germline ends. The germline V gene encodes CDR1 SGHAT and CDR2 FQNNGV. The CDR3 spans 16 residues. CDR3 coding DNA: TGTGCCAGCAGCTTAGCAGGGCGAGGATATGGGAATGAGCAGTTCTTC. Translated: CASSLAGRGYGNEQFF.

The chain employs TRBV6-5 and TRBJ2-7; maybe TRBD2 (5 bases). Between the trimmed V and J ends, which lost 6 bases and 6 bases, there was a span of 18 bases. The length of the CDR3 is 14 residues. Germline V gene data show CDR1 as MNHEY and CDR2 as SVGAGI. CDR3 nucleotide sequence: TGTGCCAGCAGACGGGGTCGGCAAACTAGCGAGCAGTACTTC. It specifies CASRRGRQTSEQYF.

J is TRBJ1-1 and V is TRBV4-2, with D perhaps TRBD1 (5 bases). Germline CDR1 is LGHNA and CDR2 is YNFKEQ. V shed 1 base and J shed 7 bases, with 13 bases lying between them. This CDR3 is 14 amino acids long. The CDR3 DNA reads as TGTGCCAGCAGCCAAGGGGGGGACGGCAATGAAGCTTTCTTT. This sequence encodes CASSQGGDGNEAFF.